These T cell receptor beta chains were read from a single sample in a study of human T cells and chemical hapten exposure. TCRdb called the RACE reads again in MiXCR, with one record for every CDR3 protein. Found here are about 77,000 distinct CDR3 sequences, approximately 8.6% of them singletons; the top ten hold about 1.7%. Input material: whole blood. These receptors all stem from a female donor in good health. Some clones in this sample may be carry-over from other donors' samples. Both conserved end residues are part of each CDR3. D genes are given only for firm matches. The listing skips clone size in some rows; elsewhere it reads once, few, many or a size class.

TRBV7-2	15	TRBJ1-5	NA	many	CASSPDRSSNQPQHF	TGTGCCAGCAGCCCAGACAGGTCTAGCAATCAGCCCCAGCATTTT
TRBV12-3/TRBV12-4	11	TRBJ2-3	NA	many	CASTLLDTQYF	TGTGCCAGCACCCTACTAGATACGCAGTATTTT
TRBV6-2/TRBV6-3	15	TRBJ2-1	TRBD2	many	CASSYGGGGFDEQFF	TGTGCCAGCAGTTACGGCGGGGGGGGTTTCGATGAGCAGTTCTTC
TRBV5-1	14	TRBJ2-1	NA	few	CASSGGAVYNEQFF	TGCGCCAGCAGTGGGGGGGCCGTCTACAATGAGCAGTTCTTC
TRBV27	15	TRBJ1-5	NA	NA	CASSPGTKGNQPQHF	TGTGCCAGCAGTCCAGGGACGAAGGGCAATCAGCCCCAGCATTTT
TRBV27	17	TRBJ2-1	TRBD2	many	CASSSSLGGVGSDEQFF	TGTGCCAGCAGTTCCTCCCTGGGGGGGGTCGGGAGCGATGAGCAGTTCTTC
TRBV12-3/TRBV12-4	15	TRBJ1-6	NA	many	CASSWGRGYNSPLHF	TGTGCCAGCAGTTGGGGCAGGGGTTATAATTCACCCCTCCACTTT
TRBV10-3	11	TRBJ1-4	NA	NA	CAIRWGEKLFF	TGTGCCATCCGGTGGGGGGAAAAACTGTTTTTT
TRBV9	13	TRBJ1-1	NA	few	CASSGMGGTEAFF	TGTGCCAGCAGCGGTATGGGGGGTACTGAAGCTTTCTTT
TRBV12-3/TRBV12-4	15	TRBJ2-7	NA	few	CASSHSRDLTYEQYF	TGTGCCAGCAGTCACTCCCGGGACCTGACCTACGAGCAGTACTTC
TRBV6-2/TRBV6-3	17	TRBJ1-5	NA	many	CASSYSLQDSRGQPQHF	TGTGCCAGCAGTTACTCTTTACAGGACAGTCGGGGTCAGCCCCAGCATTTT
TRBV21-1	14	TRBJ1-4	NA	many	CASLQGPGLEKLYF	TGTGCCAGCTTACAGGGCCCTGGACTTGAAAAACTGTATTTT